These 16 T cell receptor beta chains were all obtained from the same sample, sequenced in a study of blood T cell repertoires in COVID-19. Sequenced by immunoSEQ multiplex PCR; TCRdb stores in-frame clones only, minus some. Of under 250,000 clones in the sample, 80% to 95% were seen once. The sequenced material came from peripheral blood. The receptor set was obtained from a man in his fifties or sixties with COVID-19, enrolled during active disease.

This clone was detected once. The genes are TRBV20-1 and TRBJ2-7, with 7 bases aligning to TRBD1. Germline V CDR1 and CDR2: DFQATT, SNEGSKA (reference sequence). CDR3 length: 13 amino acids. V lost 3 bases and J lost 5; bases outside the gene matches: 7. The CDR3 spells CSASRQGVNEQYF. The CDR3 DNA reads as TGCAGTGCTAGTAGGCAGGGGGTTAACGAGCAGTACTTC.

The chain links TRBV5-1 to TRBJ2-1; TRBD2 matches at 8 bases. Germline V gene lookup returns CDR1 SGHRS and CDR2 YFSETQ. With 5 bases clipped from V and 0 bases from J, the junction kept 4 bases outside the gene matches. There are 15 residues in the CDR3. This CDR3 is CASRPTSDSYNEQFF. In nucleotides, the CDR3 is TGCGCCAGCAGACCGACTAGCGACTCCTACAATGAGCAGTTCTTC.

The chain uses TRBV4-3 and TRBJ2-7, with TRBD1 matching over 8 bases. CDR3 size: 16 residues. The J segment lost 2 bases and the V segment lost 0 bases, leaving 6 bases of the junction unmatched. Germline CDR1 is LGHNA and CDR2 is YSLEER. The CDR3 is CASSQDAGQGAYEQYF. The DNA for the CDR3 is TGCGCCAGCAGCCAAGATGCTGGACAGGGTGCCTACGAGCAGTACTTC.

The chain links TRBV19 to TRBJ2-1, with 13 positions matching TRBD2. The germline V gene has CDR1 LNHDA and CDR2 SQIVND (reference sequence). The V segment lost 4 bases and the J segment 10 bases; nucleotides outside the gene matches: 4. The CDR3 sequence is 14 residues long. CDR3 DNA: TGTGCCAGTAGTAGGACTAGCGGGAGTAACGAGCAGTTCTTC. Translation gives CASSRTSGSNEQFF.

This clone was observed once. This chain connects TRBV5-1 to TRBJ1-2, with 9 bases that match TRBD1. This CDR3 spans 14 amino acids. Germline values: CDR1 SGHRS, CDR2 YFSETQ. V shed 2 bases, J shed 5 bases, and the junction held 4 bases outside the gene matches. The CDR3 region has the DNA TGCGCCAGCAGCTTAATTGGACAGGGGTATGGCTACACCTTC. Protein sequence: CASSLIGQGYGYTF. The variable domain in full, with the rest retrieved from reference TRBV5-1 and TRBJ1-2, is KAGVTQTPRYLIKTRGQQVTLSCSPISGHRSVSWYQQTPGQGLQFLFEYFSETQRNKGNFPGRFSGRQFSNSRSEMNVSTLELGDSALYLCASSLIGQGYGYTFGSGTRLTVV.

The rearrangement links TRBV3-1 (or the pseudogene TRBV3-2) to TRBJ1-1, with 7 bases lining up with TRBD1. Germline-derived CDR1 and CDR2 are LGHDT and YNNKEL (reference sequence). V lost 3 bases to trimming and J lost 0 bases; unmatched junction nucleotides: 4. This CDR3 is built from 15 residues. In nucleotides, the CDR3 is TGTGCCAGCAGCCACGCGGGACAGTTGAACACTGAAGCTTTCTTT. Protein sequence: CASSHAGQLNTEAFF.

The J gene is TRBJ2-1, the V gene TRBV6-4, with a weak D call TRBD1 (5 bases). Per germline, CDR1 MRHNA and CDR2 SNTAGT. The CDR3 is 16 amino acids. V was shortened by 0 bases and J by 5 bases, with 14 bases between the two germline ends. CDR3 residues: CASSDSAGNLNNEQFF. CDR3 in DNA: TGTGCCAGCAGTGACTCGGCAGGGAACCTAAACAATGAGCAGTTCTTC.

This sequence joins TRBV5-1 and TRBJ1-2; no firm D call. CDR1 SGHRS and CDR2 YFSETQ come from the germline V gene. Trimming removed 5 bases from V and 1 base from J, with 6 bases in between. CDR3 length equals 12 residues. CDR3 in DNA: TGCGCCAGCAGTAGCGATAACTATGGCTACACCTTC. This encodes CASSSDNYGYTF.

The V and J genes are TRBV10-3 and TRBJ1-6, with TRBD1 matching 7 bases. CDR1 is ENHRY, CDR2 SYGVKD, per germline. J was trimmed by 5 bases and V by 5 bases; bases with no gene match: 6. The CDR3 is 15 residues long. CDR3 nucleotide sequence: TGTGCCATCAGTCCGACAGGGTTAAATAATTCACCCCTCCACTTT. Protein sequence: CAISPTGLNNSPLHF.

The rearrangement joins TRBV27 to TRBJ1-5; 9 bases agree with TRBD1. This CDR3 spans 15 amino acids. Germline V CDR1 and CDR2: MNHEY, SMNVEV (reference sequence). V trimming: 2 bases; J trimming: 10 bases; junction bases outside the gene matches: 9. The chain's CDR3 is CASSLKSQGARPQHF. Written as DNA, the CDR3 is TGTGCCAGCAGTTTAAAGTCACAGGGGGCTCGTCCCCAGCATTTT.

The sample holds one count of this clone. The J gene is TRBJ2-7, the V gene TRBV5-5; TRBD1 matches 10 bases. Germline V CDR1 and CDR2: SGHKS, YYEKEE (reference sequence). The CDR3 runs to 15 residues. Unmatched junction bases numbered 5, after V lost 4 bases and J lost 1 base. CDR3 amino acids: CASSPGQGGSYEQYF. The CDR3, as DNA: TGTGCCAGCAGCCCAGGACAGGGGGGATCCTACGAGCAGTACTTC.

V is TRBV7-4 and J is TRBJ1-4; TRBD1 might be the D (5 bases). V was trimmed by 2 bases and J by 5 bases, leaving 9 bases between them. CDR1 is SGHVT, CDR2 SQSDAQ, per germline. This CDR3 comprises 14 residues. The CDR3: CASSLQGKNEKLFF. The CDR3 DNA reads as TGTGCCAGCAGCTTACAGGGTAAGAATGAAAAACTGTTTTTT.

This clone has only a few counts. CDR3: CASSQSLRGYGYTF. The DNA for the CDR3 is TGCGCCAGCAGCCAGTCTCTCAGAGGCTATGGCTACACCTTC. V is TRBV4-3 and J is TRBJ1-2; D gene uncertain. The CDR3 loop spans 14 amino acids. Trimming took off 3 bases at V and 4 bases at J, with 12 bases between the two ends. CDR1 is LGHNA, CDR2 YSLEER, per germline.

The V and J genes are TRBV12-3 or TRBV12-4 and TRBJ2-7; 8 bases fit TRBD2. J was trimmed by 3 bases and V by 3 bases; bases with no gene match: 1. The CDR3 totals 13 residues. CDR3 protein: CASSLSGGYEQYF. The DNA of the CDR3 is TGTGCCAGCAGTTTGAGCGGGGGCTACGAGCAGTACTTC.

The genes are TRBV5-4 and TRBJ1-2; D uncertain. Trimming took 8 bases from V and 0 from J, leaving 14 bases between them. The CDR3 contains 14 residues. In germline, CDR1 is SGHNT, CDR2 YYREEE (reference sequence). CDR3 DNA sequence: TGTGCCAGAATCCACGGGTCTACTAACTATGGCTACACCTTC. Translation gives CARIHGSTNYGYTF.

The chain links TRBV4-3 to TRBJ1-2, with 11 bases lining up with TRBD1. Trimming cost V 2 bases and J 7 bases; bases outside gene matches: 9. Per germline, CDR1 LGHNA and CDR2 YSLEER. The CDR3 sequence is 16 residues long. The CDR3 is CASSQTGTGGKGGYTF. The DNA of the CDR3 is TGCGCCAGCAGCCAAACCGGGACAGGGGGGAAGGGTGGCTACACCTTC.